This TCR beta chain stems from a study of blood T cell repertoires in COVID-19. Turning to the study itself: The study drew acute and convalescent COVID-19 samples from the United States, Italy and Spain. PBMCs, B-cell-depleted T cells, or T cells were the source of the cDNA or gDNA that made up the material.

Per the original data handling: How many nucleated cells were present was estimated from reference gene primer amplification. The data were produced by immunoSEQ multiplex PCR, yet TCRdb's version contains in-frame clones alone and is incomplete. V and J calls and clone size come straight from that table; D and trimming were deduced from the DNA. The table lists about 220,000 clones, roughly 80% of them singletons. Sample: peripheral blood. The source is a woman in her seventies with acute or convalescent COVID-19.

The CDR3 DNA reads TGTGCCAGCAGTTATGGGCTAGCTACAGATACGCAGTATTTT. It is translated as CASSYGLATDTQYF. The rearrangement joins TRBV6-5 to TRBJ2-3, with a tentative D call TRBD2 (5 bases). This CDR3 contains 14 residues. The V and J ends lost 3 bases and 3 bases respectively, with 10 bases between them. The germline V gene encodes CDR1 MNHEY and CDR2 SVGAGI.